This T cell receptor beta chain was identified in a study of T cells in Graves' hyperthyroidism and ophthalmopathy. General study findings and limits: A model of 13 V-J features distinguished ophthalmopathy from stable hyperthyroidism.

CDR1 and CDR2 from the germline V gene are SGHVS and FNYEAQ. The CDR3 sequence is 13 residues long. Trimming cost V 5 bases and J 10 bases; bases outside gene matches: 10. This clonotype was observed at least ten times. Its antigen is undetermined. Amplification of TCR beta CDR3 regions used RNA as the template. An initial round of RT-PCR targeting the TCR CDR3 relied on the HTBI primer set. Via MiXCR, TCRdb re-called the multiplex PCR reads, giving one row per CDR3 protein. The table shows 300,000 to 400,000 distinct CDR3 sequences, with approximately 18% occurring only once. This chain uses TRBV7-6 with TRBJ1-2; 7 bases line up with TRBD1. The receptor was derived from a woman in her fifties or sixties with Graves' hyperthyroidism. The sequencing input was blood. The CDR3 coding sequence is TGTGCCAGCAGCGCAAGACAGGGAACGTACTACACCTTC. Translating gives CASSARQGTYYTF.